What follows describes a single T cell receptor (beta chain). This CDR3 region has 12 residues. V shed 4 bases and J shed 10 bases, with 8 bases lying between them. The germline gives CDR1 MNHEY, CDR2 SMNVEV (reference sequence). This specimen belongs to a study of T cell changes during pregnancy in multiple sclerosis. The data were produced by immunoSEQ multiplex PCR, yet TCRdb's version contains in-frame clones alone and is incomplete. This repertoire shows tens of thousands of clones, 91% found once; its top ten account for roughly 1.4%. This chain joins TRBV27 and TRBJ1-6, with D unclear. The receptor was derived from a female donor in good health, enrolled as a control in a pregnancy study. The source was peripheral blood, collected after pregnancy. Here the CDR3 reads CASSSSPSPLHF. CDR3 DNA: TGTGCCAGCAGTTCATCCCCATCACCCCTCCACTTT.